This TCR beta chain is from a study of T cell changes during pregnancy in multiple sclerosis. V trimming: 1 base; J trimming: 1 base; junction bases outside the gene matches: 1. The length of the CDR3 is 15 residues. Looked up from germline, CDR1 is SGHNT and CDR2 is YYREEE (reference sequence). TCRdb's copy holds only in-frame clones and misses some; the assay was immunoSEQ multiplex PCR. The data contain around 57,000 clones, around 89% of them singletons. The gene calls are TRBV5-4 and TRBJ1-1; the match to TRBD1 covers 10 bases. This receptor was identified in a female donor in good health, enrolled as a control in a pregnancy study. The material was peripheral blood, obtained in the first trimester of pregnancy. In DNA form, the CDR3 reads TGTGCCAGCAGCTTGTGGGACAGGGGGAACACTGAAGCTTTCTTT. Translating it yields CASSLWDRGNTEAFF.